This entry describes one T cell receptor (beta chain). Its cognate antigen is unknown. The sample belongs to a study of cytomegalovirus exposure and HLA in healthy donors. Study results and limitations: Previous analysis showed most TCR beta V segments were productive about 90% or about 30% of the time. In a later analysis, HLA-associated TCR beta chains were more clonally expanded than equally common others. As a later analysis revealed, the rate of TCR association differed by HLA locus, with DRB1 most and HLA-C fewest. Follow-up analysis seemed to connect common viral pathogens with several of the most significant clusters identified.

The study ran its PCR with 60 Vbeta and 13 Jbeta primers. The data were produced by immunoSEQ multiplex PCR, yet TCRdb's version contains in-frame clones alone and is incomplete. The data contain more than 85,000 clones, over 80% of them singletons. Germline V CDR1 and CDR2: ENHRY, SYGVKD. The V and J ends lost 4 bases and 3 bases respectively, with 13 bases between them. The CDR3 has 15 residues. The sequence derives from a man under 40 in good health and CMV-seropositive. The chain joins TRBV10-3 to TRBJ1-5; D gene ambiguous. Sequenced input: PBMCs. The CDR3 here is CAISAGIGYNQPQHF. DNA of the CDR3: TGTGCCATCAGTGCGGGTATTGGGTACAATCAGCCCCAGCATTTT.